This TCR beta chain was identified during a study of cytomegalovirus exposure and HLA in healthy donors. Study-wide findings and caveats: Researchers had no immune exposure information except CMV serostatus available. Researchers catalogued under 200 TCR beta chains as cytomegalovirus-associated. The Asian-associated ancestry cluster reportedly had fewer N-insertions than the roughly 670-donor mean in a later analysis.

On this clone: The antigen is undetermined.

Primers for the PCR totalled 60 Vbeta and 13 Jbeta. Produced via immunoSEQ multiplex PCR; TCRdb's table is partial and in-frame only. The sample has roughly 80,000 clones; 60% to 80% are singletons. V lost 2 bases to trimming and J lost 2 bases; unmatched junction nucleotides: 2. Per germline, CDR1 MNHNY and CDR2 SVGAGI (reference sequence). The CDR3 spans 15 residues. The V and J genes are TRBV6-6 and TRBJ1-2; 10 bases agree with TRBD1. The sequence was collected from a woman in her forties in good health and CMV-seronegative. The sequenced sample consisted of PBMCs. The CDR3 DNA is TGTGCCAGCAGTTACCCGGGACAGGGGAACTATGGCTACACCTTC. It is translated as CASSYPGQGNYGYTF.